Presented here are 26 T cell receptor beta chains from one specimen sequenced in a study of blood T cell repertoires in COVID-19. The assay was immunoSEQ multiplex PCR, and TCRdb's table has in-frame clones only and misses some. The sample yields roughly 260,000 clones, about 83% seen once. The sequenced material came from PBMCs or T cells enriched from blood (not recorded which). These receptors were taken from a woman in her thirties or forties who had been exposed to COVID-19.

The chain joins TRBV7-8 to TRBJ2-3, with unresolved D. Trimming pared 3 bases from V and 3 bases from J, leaving 7 bases between. Germline values: CDR1 SGHVS, CDR2 FQNEAQ. The CDR3 extends over 13 amino acids. CDR3 sequence reads: CASSFAATDTQYF. CDR3 sequence (DNA): TGTGCCAGCAGCTTCGCGGCAACAGATACGCAGTATTTT.

This chain links TRBV7-8 with TRBJ1-5, with D possibly TRBD1 on 6 matching bases. Per the germline V gene, CDR1 is SGHVS and CDR2 is FQNEAQ. This CDR3 has 16 residues. Trimming stripped 4 bases from V and 1 base from J, with 14 bases between. CDR3 bases: TGTGCCAGCAGCTCCGGGGGGGCGCGGAGCAATCAGCCCCAGCATTTT. It translates to CASSSGGARSNQPQHF. Variable domain in full (rest from reference TRBV7-8 and TRBJ1-5): GAGVSQSPRYKVAKRGQDVALRCDPISGHVSLFWYQQALGQGPEFLTYFQNEAQLDKSGLPSDRFFAERPEGSVSTLKIQRTQQEDSAVYLCASSSGGARSNQPQHFGDGTRLSIL.

The chain employs TRBV23-1 and TRBJ2-2; the D is unclear. TRBV23-1 is annotated as an ORF whose role is uncertain. The CDR3 spans 13 residues. V was cut by 0 bases and J by 4 bases, with 3 bases left in between. The CDR3 protein is CASSQSSTGELFF. In DNA form, the CDR3 reads TGCGCCAGCAGTCAATCCTCCACCGGGGAGCTGTTTTTT.

The rearrangement joins TRBV7-2 to TRBJ2-7; weak D call: TRBD2 (6 bases). Deletions cut 5 bases from V and 4 bases from J, with 15 bases between. The CDR3 is made up of 14 amino acids. The germline V gene encodes CDR1 SGHTA and CDR2 FQGNSA. The CDR3 sequence: CASSVEAGGYEQYF. The CDR3 DNA reads TGTGCCAGCAGCGTGGAGGCCGGGGGTTACGAGCAGTACTTC.

The J gene is TRBJ2-1, the V gene TRBV18, with 9 bases matching TRBD2. This CDR3 is built from 14 residues. Germline loops: CDR1 KGHSH, CDR2 LQKENI. With V trimmed by 3 bases and J by 7 bases, 4 bases remained unmatched. This CDR3 reads CASSPRAGGNEQFF. The CDR3 DNA is TGTGCCAGCTCACCGAGGGCGGGAGGGAATGAGCAGTTCTTC.

The chain recombines TRBV11-2 with TRBJ1-6, with no clear D. Germline CDR1 is SGHAT and CDR2 is FQNNGV. V was pared by 3 bases and J by 7 bases, with 4 bases between. The CDR3 has 12 amino acids. CDR3 protein: CASSLRNSPLHF. CDR3 nucleotides: TGTGCCAGCAGCTTGCGGAATTCACCCCTCCACTTT.

V is TRBV2 and J is TRBJ2-7; tentative D call: TRBD2 (6 bases). The CDR3 contains 14 residues. Germline CDR1 SNHLY, CDR2 FYNNEI. The V and J ends lost 5 bases and 7 bases respectively, with 18 bases between them. In DNA, the CDR3 is TGTGCCAGCAGTAAGCAGGTACCCCGGGGGGAGCAGTACTTC. The encoded protein is CASSKQVPRGEQYF.

The CDR3 loop is CASSLSRPGGRPGNTIYF. The CDR3 DNA sequence: TGTGCCAGCAGTTTATCTCGACCAGGGGGACGTCCGGGAAACACCATATATTTT. The chain combines TRBV28 with TRBJ1-3; 7 bases line up with TRBD1. With 1 base clipped from V and 4 bases from J, the junction kept 13 bases outside the gene matches. CDR1 and CDR2 (germline): MDHEN, SYDVKM. The CDR3 runs to 18 residues. Variable domain in full (rest from reference TRBV28 and TRBJ1-3): DVKVTQSSRYLVKRTGEKVFLECVQDMDHENMFWYRQDPGLGLRLIYFSYDVKMKEKGDIPEGYSVSREKKERFSLILESASTNQTSMYLCASSLSRPGGRPGNTIYFGEGSWLTVV.

This chain connects TRBV13 to TRBJ1-1; D is uncertain. In germline, CDR1 is PRHDT, CDR2 FYEKMQ (reference sequence). The CDR3 spans 13 residues. V lost 2 bases and J lost 4, with 8 bases in between. The CDR3 here is CASSLKQFTEAFF. The CDR3 DNA sequence: TGTGCCAGCAGCTTAAAACAGTTCACTGAAGCTTTCTTT.

The rearrangement joins TRBV7-3 to TRBJ1-1, with a possible D match to TRBD1 (5 bases). The CDR3 is 14 residues long. Germline V CDR1 and CDR2: SGHTA, FQGTGA. V dropped 3 bases and J dropped 1 base, with 9 bases sitting between them. The CDR3 here is CASSLSRANTEAFF. DNA for the CDR3: TGTGCCAGCAGCTTGTCCAGGGCGAACACTGAAGCTTTCTTT.

Only a few counts were recorded for this clone. The rearrangement joins TRBV28 to TRBJ1-1, with TRBD1 identical over 8 bases. The V segment lost 5 bases and the J segment 5 bases; nucleotides outside the gene matches: 10. The CDR3 is 15 amino acids. CDR1 is MDHEN, CDR2 SYDVKM, per germline. CDR3 bases: TGTGCCAGCAGTAAATTGTCAGGGGGCGGAACTGAAGCTTTCTTT. Translated, it gives CASSKLSGGGTEAFF.

The rearrangement uses TRBV7-2 and TRBJ1-2; no clear D. The CDR3 is 14 amino acids. Germline CDR1 SGHTA, CDR2 FQGNSA. The V gene lost 5 bases and the J gene lost 3 bases, with 13 bases spanning the gap. The CDR3 DNA follows: TGTGCCAGCAGCCCAACTCGGGGTTACTATGGCTACACCTTC. Encoded protein: CASSPTRGYYGYTF.

The gene calls are TRBV4-3 and TRBJ2-3, with 9 bases identical to TRBD1. This CDR3 region has 13 residues. Losses at the gene ends were 8 bases for V and 3 bases for J; bases not matched to a gene: 3. CDR1 is LGHNA, CDR2 YSLEER, per germline. The CDR3, as DNA: TGCGCCAGCGGGACAGGGCAAACAGATACGCAGTATTTT. Protein sequence: CASGTGQTDTQYF.

This clone was recorded once. The V gene is TRBV18, the J gene TRBJ1-1; possibly TRBD1 for D (5 bases). V was cut by 4 bases and J by 2 bases, with 14 bases left in between. The CDR3 loop spans 15 amino acids. Germline V lookup: CDR1 KGHSH, CDR2 LQKENI. The CDR3 reads CASSREQVQNTEAFF. The CDR3 DNA is TGTGCCAGCTCACGCGAACAGGTTCAAAACACTGAAGCTTTCTTT.

This clone was counted a few times. V usage is TRBV7-3 and J usage is TRBJ2-2; D gene ambiguous. CDR1 SGHTA and CDR2 FQGTGA come from the germline V gene. The CDR3 has 15 residues. With 2 bases removed from V and 0 bases from J, the gap between germline ends came to 7 bases. The CDR3 DNA reads as TGTGCCAGCAGCTTACAGGCAACGAACACCGGGGAGCTGTTTTTT. Amino acids: CASSLQATNTGELFF.

J is TRBJ2-3 and V is TRBV3-1 (or the pseudogene TRBV3-2), with 11 bases fitting TRBD2. Germline trimming cut 3 bases from V and 5 bases from J; bases unmatched to any gene: 10. Germline values: CDR1 LGHDT, CDR2 YNNKEL (reference sequence). The CDR3 is 17 amino acids. DNA of the CDR3: TGTGCCAGCAGCCAGATTCTTAGCGGGGGGGCGGGAGATACGCAGTATTTT. This encodes CASSQILSGGAGDTQYF.

V gene TRBV7-9 combines with J gene TRBJ2-5; no clear D. V dropped 5 bases and J dropped 1 base, with 8 bases sitting between them. CDR1 is SEHNR, CDR2 FQNEAQ, per germline (reference sequence). The CDR3 length is 13 residues. The CDR3: CASSTRLQETQYF. The CDR3 nucleotides are TGTGCCAGCAGCACACGTCTCCAAGAGACCCAGTACTTC.

The genes are TRBV4-2 and TRBJ2-5; 8 nucleotides match TRBD2. The CDR3 has 16 residues. Germline V gives CDR1 LGHNA, CDR2 YNFKEQ. The junction had 5 bases not matched to a gene; V was cut back by 0 bases and J by 2 bases. CDR3 protein: CASSQDWAGGQETQYF. CDR3 DNA sequence: TGTGCCAGCAGCCAAGATTGGGCGGGGGGACAAGAGACCCAGTACTTC.

The chain recombines TRBV5-1 with TRBJ2-5, with 9 bases fitting TRBD2. V trimming: 4 bases; J trimming: 5 bases; junction bases outside the gene matches: 12. The CDR3 consists of 16 residues. CDR1 and CDR2 (germline): SGHRS, YFSETQ. The chain's CDR3 is CASSPNVGGGGETQYF. The CDR3 DNA reads TGCGCCAGCAGCCCTAACGTCGGCGGGGGGGGCGAGACCCAGTACTTC.

In regard to this clone: The same CDR3 arises from other DNA sequences in this sample as well. The CDR3 bases are TGTGCCAGCTCACCAGGAGAACAAGAGACCCAGTACTTC. Residues: CASSPGEQETQYF. The chain has TRBV18 and TRBJ2-5; D gene ambiguous. Per germline, CDR1 KGHSH and CDR2 LQKENI. V was pared by 2 bases and J by 2 bases, with 6 bases between. The CDR3 has 13 residues. The complete variable domain, with remaining parts taken from reference TRBV18 and TRBJ2-5, reads NAGVMQNPRHLVRRRGQEARLRCSPMKGHSHVYWYRQLPEEGLKFMVYLQKENIIDESGMPKERFSAEFPKEGPSILRIQQVVRGDSAAYFCASSPGEQETQYFGPGTRLLVL.

The CDR3 protein is CASSLGVVDILPLHF. For the CDR3, the DNA is TGTGCCAGCAGCTTAGGGGTTGTGGACATATTGCCCCTCCACTTT. This chain connects TRBV7-9 to TRBJ1-6, with a tentative D call TRBD1 (5 bases). CDR1 and CDR2 (germline): SEHNR, FQNEAQ (reference sequence). This CDR3 region has 15 residues. Trimming cost V 1 base and J 13 bases, with 17 bases left between them.

This clone has at least ten counts. This chain joins TRBV5-4 and TRBJ2-3; 12 nucleotides align to TRBD2. CDR3 size: 17 residues. Germline loops: CDR1 SGHNT, CDR2 YYREEE (reference sequence). The V and J ends lost 3 bases and 3 bases, in that order; junction bases with no gene match: 8. The CDR3 sequence is CASSSLGTSGGTDTQYF. The DNA for the CDR3 is TGTGCCAGCAGCTCCCTGGGAACTAGCGGGGGGACAGATACGCAGTATTTT.

This clone appeared a single time. The genes are TRBV5-1 and TRBJ2-3; TRBD1 aligns across 7 bases. Germline CDR1 is SGHRS and CDR2 is YFSETQ. V was pared by 0 bases and J by 4 bases, with 2 bases of the junction left unmatched. The CDR3 has 14 amino acids. Written as DNA, the CDR3 is TGCGCCAGCAGCTTGGAGGGGGCCCCAGATACGCAGTATTTT. Translated, it gives CASSLEGAPDTQYF.

The chain combines TRBV3-1 (or the pseudogene TRBV3-2) with TRBJ2-5; D ambiguous. Per germline, CDR1 LGHDT and CDR2 YNNKEL (reference sequence). Trimming stripped 5 bases from V and 2 bases from J, with 3 bases between. The CDR3 totals 11 residues. The CDR3: CASSLQETQYF. DNA of the CDR3: TGTGCCAGCAGCTTACAAGAGACCCAGTACTTC.

This clone was observed a single time. The CDR3 sequence is CASSPSRIGTQYF. As DNA, the CDR3 is TGTGCCAGCAGCCCTAGTCGGATAGGGACCCAGTACTTC. The chain carries TRBV5-4 and TRBJ2-5, with no clear D. This CDR3 is 13 amino acids long. Germline CDR1 SGHNT, CDR2 YYREEE (reference sequence). Between the trimmed V and J ends, which lost 4 bases and 7 bases, there was a span of 14 bases.

This sequence joins TRBV5-1 and TRBJ2-3; 9 nucleotides line up with TRBD2. After removal of 3 bases from V and 11 bases from J, the junction contained 7 bases not matched to a gene. Germline V gives CDR1 SGHRS, CDR2 YFSETQ. CDR3 size: 13 residues. CDR3: CASSYNLAGKQYF. The CDR3 DNA is TGCGCCAGCAGCTATAACCTAGCGGGGAAGCAGTATTTT.